This T cell receptor (beta chain) was retrieved from a study of graft-versus-host responses after intestinal transplantation. Concerning this clone itself: Its antigen is not known.

The CDR3 extends over 15 amino acids. Germline V gene lookup returns CDR1 GTSNPN and CDR2 SVGIG (reference sequence). V gave up 2 bases and J gave up 8 bases, with 21 bases separating them. Repertoires were generated with immunoSEQ multiplex PCR, while TCRdb's copy carries only in-frame clones and drops some. The data contain under 100,000 clones, approximately 82% of them singletons. This receptor was obtained from a human donor who received an intestinal transplant. This sample comprised unstimulated CD4+ T cells sorted from spleen or lymph node cells, obtained before intestinal transplant. The chain couples TRBV30 to TRBJ1-2; D perhaps matches TRBD1 (5 bases). CDR3 sequence (DNA): TGTGCCTGGAGTAGCGGGGGGGGAACGGTCTACGGCTACACCTTC. It is translated as CAWSSGGGTVYGYTF.